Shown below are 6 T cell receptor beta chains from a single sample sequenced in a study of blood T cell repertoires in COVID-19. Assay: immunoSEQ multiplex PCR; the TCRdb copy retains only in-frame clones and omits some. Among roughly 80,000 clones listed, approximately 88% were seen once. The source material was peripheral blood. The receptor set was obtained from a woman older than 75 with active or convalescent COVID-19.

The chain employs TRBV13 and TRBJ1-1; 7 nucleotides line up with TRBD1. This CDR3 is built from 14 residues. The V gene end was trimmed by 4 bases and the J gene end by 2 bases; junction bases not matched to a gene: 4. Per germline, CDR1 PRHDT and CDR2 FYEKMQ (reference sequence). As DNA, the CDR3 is TGTGCCAGCAGCTCGCAGGGGGGCAACACTGAAGCTTTCTTT. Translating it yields CASSSQGGNTEAFF.

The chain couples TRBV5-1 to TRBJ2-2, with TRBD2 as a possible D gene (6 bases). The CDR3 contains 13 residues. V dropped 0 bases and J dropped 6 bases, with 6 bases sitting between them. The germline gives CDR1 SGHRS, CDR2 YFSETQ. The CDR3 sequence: CASSLGGAGELFF. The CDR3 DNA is TGCGCCAGCAGCTTGGGGGGGGCCGGGGAGCTGTTTTTT.

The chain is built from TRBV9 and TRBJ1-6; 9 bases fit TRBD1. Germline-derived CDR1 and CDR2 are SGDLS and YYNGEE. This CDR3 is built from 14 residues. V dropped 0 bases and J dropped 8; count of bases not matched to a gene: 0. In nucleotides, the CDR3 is TGTGCCAGCAGCGTAGGGACAGGGGATTCACCCCTCCACTTT. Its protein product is CASSVGTGDSPLHF.

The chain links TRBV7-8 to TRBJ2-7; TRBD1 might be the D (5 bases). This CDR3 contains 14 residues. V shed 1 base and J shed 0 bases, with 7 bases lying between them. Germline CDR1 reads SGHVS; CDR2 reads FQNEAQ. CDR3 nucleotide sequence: TGTGCCAGCAGCTTAGGACAGAGCTCCTACGAGCAGTACTTC. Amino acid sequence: CASSLGQSSYEQYF. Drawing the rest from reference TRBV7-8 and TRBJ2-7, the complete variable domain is GAGVSQSPRYKVAKRGQDVALRCDPISGHVSLFWYQQALGQGPEFLTYFQNEAQLDKSGLPSDRFFAERPEGSVSTLKIQRTQQEDSAVYLCASSLGQSSYEQYFGPGTRLTVT.

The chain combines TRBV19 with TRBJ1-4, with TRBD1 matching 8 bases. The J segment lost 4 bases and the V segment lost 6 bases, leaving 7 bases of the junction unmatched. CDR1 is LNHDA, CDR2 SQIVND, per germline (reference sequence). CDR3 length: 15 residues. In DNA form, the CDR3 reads TGTGCCAGTAGCCCATGGACAGGGATTAATGAAAAACTGTTTTTT. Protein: CASSPWTGINEKLFF.

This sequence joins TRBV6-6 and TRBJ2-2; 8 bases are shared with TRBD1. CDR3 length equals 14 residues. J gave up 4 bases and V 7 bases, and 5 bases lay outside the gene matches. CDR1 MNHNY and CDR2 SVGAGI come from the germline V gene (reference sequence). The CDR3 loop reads CASKLGQGTGELFF. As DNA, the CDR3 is TGTGCCAGCAAACTAGGACAGGGCACCGGGGAGCTGTTTTTT.